What follows describes a single T cell receptor beta chain. Its target antigen remains unknown. No quality values exist for individual bases; no much larger clone is one base distant. A handful of elective full-term cesarean deliveries at 37-41 weeks of gestation, with no labor and no rupture of membranes, were the source of the term cord blood. The study excluded pregnancies involving fetal demise, active maternal HSV infection or known maternal HIV infection. A FACSAria III cell sorter was used to sort live, Annexin V-negative naive CD8+ T cells (CD3+CD8+CD45RA+CCR7+). Per sample, between roughly 19,000 and 100,000 naive CD8+ T cells were obtained by sorting. Preassembled standardized sampling kits were used to collect mixed venous-arterial cord blood. Cord blood stayed at room temperature and was processed within 4 hours after collection. Mononuclear cells were isolated from diluted blood by Ficoll-Paque density gradient centrifugation. Mononuclear cells were cryopreserved in approximately 10% DMSO with around 90% FBS and stored long term at -150°C before sorting. Thawed cells were stained with Annexin V and antibodies against CD3, CD8, CCR7 and CD45RA. Genomic DNA was extracted from snap-frozen sorted cell pellets with the DNeasy Blood and Tissue Kit.

The data stem from a study of naive CD8 T cells in extremely preterm neonates (dated by TCRdb to about 2017). About the study as a whole: Sorted naive CD8+ T cells from four age groups (extremely preterm neonates, term neonates, young children and adults) were used in the study to compare TCRbeta CDR3 repertoires.

General study outcomes and caveats: Prospective longitudinal studies of preterm and term neonates were called for by the authors so that T cell development could be tracked within individuals. Preterm neonates had significantly lower iChao1 richness than all other age groups (p < 0.05) and an even clone distribution, indicating a less rich repertoire. Among the limitations the authors pointed out were a small sample size and productive template counts that varied across preterm samples. A higher proportion of shared CDR3 nucleotide sequences was found in preterm neonates (approximately 2.7%) than in term neonates (roughly 0.4%), young children (roughly 0.03%) and adults (roughly 0.01%). Compared with the older groups, preterm CDR3s were shorter and closer to germline, carrying fewer N additions and showing less junctional trimming.

A two-step, bias-controlled multiplex PCR was used to amplify TCRbeta CDR3 regions from genomic DNA. Primers specific for every TRBV and TRBJ gene segment were included in the multiplex PCR. The immunoSEQ Assay was used to generate the TCRbeta repertoire data. Per the authors' processing: A relative-frequency ratio and a modified nearest-neighbor algorithm were applied to filter and cluster reads so that closely related sequences were merged. IMGT annotation was the basis for assigning V, D and J genes to CDR3 sequences. Template counts were corrected for PCR amplification bias by normalization and were quantified against synthetic TCR CDR3 analog sequences. Analyses were restricted to unique productive sequences, meaning in-frame CDR3 sequences without stop codons. The immunoSEQ Analyzer software was used to calculate iChao1 richness and clonality, with clonality defined as 1 minus Pielou's evenness. Statistical tests were run in JMP, with either Student's t-test or a non-parametric test chosen according to Shapiro-Wilk normality results. TCRdb's version of the immuneACCESS table is confined to in-frame rearrangements and falls short of the full clone set. An unresolved V gene accounts for under half of the shortfall where checked; the remainder is of unknown origin. D and trimming were read from the DNA, whereas the V and J calls and clone size are those reported in that table. Within this sample are about 4,900 clones, with roughly 97% of them counted one time only. The top ten clones comprise roughly 0.53% of the sample.

The CDR3 starts with the cysteine, ends with the phenylalanine, and has 13 residues. Just the 39-base CDR3 DNA is kept, in frame starting at base 1. Per the germline V gene (reference sequence), MNHNY is the CDR1 and SVGAGI is the CDR2. V loses 9 bases, J loses 1 base, and the germline ends lie 11 bases apart. This sequence was found in a newborn in good health. Sequences were obtained from naive CD8+ T cells from cord blood. Recombination joined TRBV6-6 with TRBJ2-3; perhaps TRBD2 is the D gene, with 5 bases matching. The DNA sequence is TGTGCCAGTACCGGACTCCGCACAGATACGCAGTATTTT. Its protein reads: CASTGLRTDTQYF.